This T cell receptor beta chain was recorded in a study of blood T cell repertoires in COVID-19. Study in general: Samples came from the United States, Italy and Spain, spanning acute and convalescent COVID-19. T cells, B-cell-depleted T cells, or PBMCs supplied cDNA or gDNA.

Germline-derived CDR1 and CDR2 are SGHDT and YYEEEE. The CDR3 contains 13 residues. Deletions cut 0 bases from V and 2 bases from J, with 5 bases between. In the authors' methods: Reference gene primer amplification yielded estimated nucleated cell counts. The protocol was immunoSEQ multiplex PCR, while the TCRdb copy is restricted to in-frame clones and leaves out a portion. That table gives V, J and clone size, and the DNA gave D and trimming. Here the sample spans 150,000 or so clones, 88% being singletons. The rearrangement uses TRBV5-6 and TRBJ1-2; perhaps TRBD1 as D (5 bases). The material sequenced was peripheral blood. The TCR comes from a man in his 60s with acute or convalescent COVID-19. CDR3 residues: CASSLDRNYGYTF. The CDR3 DNA follows: TGTGCCAGCAGCTTGGACAGGAACTATGGCTACACCTTC.